This TCR beta chain came from a study of blood T cell repertoires in COVID-19 (TCRdb year 2020). Regarding the research as a whole: Collaborator samples came from the United States, Italy and Spain and covered acute and convalescent phases of COVID-19. The material from the prospective study consisted of cDNA or gDNA derived from T cells, B-cell-depleted T cells, or PBMCs. Deeply sampled blood TCRbeta repertoires from subjects exposed to, actively infected with, or recovered from COVID-19 were included in the dataset. A freely available public database, intended as a resource for researchers studying the immune response to SARS-CoV-2, is where the repertoires were released. Samples came from the ongoing ImmuneRACE study (first 160 participants) plus 1,254 subjects from 6 global collaborators. The sample metadata nearly always contained a de-identified subject ID, COVID-19 status, age in years and sex. Where HLA class I and class II types were available, the types were taken from metadata supplied by the sample provider, not from assay-based typing.

TCRbeta CDR3 regions were amplified from genomic DNA using the immunoSEQ Assay, a bias-controlled multiplex PCR. The authors processed their data as follows. The number of nucleated cells in each sample was estimated from the amplification of reference gene primers within the assay. Sequence reads were collapsed and filtered to measure the absolute abundance of every unique TCRbeta CDR3 rearrangement. For each sample, productive Simpson clonality was calculated as the square root of Simpson's diversity index over productive rearrangements. TCRdb holds this immuneACCESS table with in-frame rearrangements only. Some clones are missing; in checked studies, unresolved V genes explain under half, and the rest has no known cause. V and J calls and clone size come straight from that table; D and trimming were deduced from the DNA. Counted in this sample were about 400,000 clones; roughly 88% of them appeared once. 0.9% to 1% of the sample is held by the ten biggest clonotypes.

Here V drops 4 bases and J drops 5 bases, and the junction holds 8 bases not matched to any gene. The CDR3, from cysteine to phenylalanine, totals 15 residues. Only CDR3 DNA is held: 45 bases, read in frame from base 1. CDR1 and CDR2 were assigned from the germline V gene as SGHRS and YFSETQ. In the prospective study, participants were about 18 to 95 years old, resided in fewer than 25 geographic areas of the United States, and were enrolled through a virtual design. In the prospective study, cohorts were assigned on the basis of participant-reported clinical history obtained from a screening survey and a study questionnaire. In the prospective study, mobile phlebotomists collected whole blood, serum and a nasopharyngeal or oropharyngeal swab from each participant. Over a roughly 2-month period, participants in the prospective study had the option of providing additional blood draws and questionnaires. Before DNA extraction, prospective study blood samples were shipped either frozen or at room temperature.

Turning to this clone: It lacks a known antigen. Base qualities were left out, and no much larger clone turns up one base away.

The study at large found these results: Clinical and demographic metadata were provided uncurated, with the amount varying by source and participant.

This TCR derives from a young woman with acute COVID-19. Sequenced sample: PBMCs or T cells enriched from blood (not recorded which). The sequence is built from TRBV5-1 and TRBJ1-2; 10 central bases correspond to TRBD1. The CDR3 region has the sequence CASSPGGTGDYGYTF. The sequenced DNA is TGCGCCAGCAGCCCCGGAGGGACAGGGGATTATGGCTACACCTTC.